The rows below give T cell receptor beta chains drawn from one sample of a study of pediatric ulcerative colitis. Data came from immunoSEQ multiplex PCR; TCRdb stores just in-frame clones and leaves some out. The repertoire consists of about 64,000 clones, with 77% occurring once and the leading ten covering around 4.9%. The source material was blood. These receptors all stem from a boy between 10 and 17 years old with moderate ulcerative colitis. CDR3s include the opening cysteine and the closing phenylalanine or tryptophan. The order of the fields is clone size, D gene, J gene, V gene, CDR3 protein, CDR3 DNA. A D gene is named only where the DNA matches it firmly. Rows may omit the clone size; those that give it use once, few, many or a size class.

size: -; D: -; J: TRBJ1-1; V: TRBV4-1; CDR3: CASSRKPADGMNTEAFF; DNA: TGCGCCAGCAGCCGCAAGCCGGCGGATGGGATGAACACTGAAGCTTTCTTT
size: -; D: -; J: TRBJ1-1; V: TRBV7-9; CDR3: CASSSIAGAFF; DNA: TGTGCCAGCAGCTCCATAGCGGGGGCTTTCTTT
size: -; D: -; J: TRBJ2-2; V: TRBV25-1; CDR3: CASSPKYTTGELFF; DNA: TGTGCCAGCAGTCCCAAGTACACGACCGGGGAGCTGTTTTTT
size: once; D: -; J: TRBJ1-1; V: TRBV5-6; CDR3: CASSPRGGTEAFF; DNA: TGTGCCAGCAGCCCTAGGGGGGGGACTGAAGCTTTCTTT
size: -; D: TRBD2; J: TRBJ2-5; V: TRBV18; CDR3: CASSPGLGETQYF; DNA: TGTGCCAGCTCACCCGGACTAGGGGAGACCCAGTACTTC
size: -; D: TRBD2; J: TRBJ2-7; V: TRBV19; CDR3: CASSMPSGTSYEQYF; DNA: TGTGCCAGTAGTATGCCTAGCGGGACGTCCTACGAGCAGTACTTC
size: -; D: -; J: TRBJ2-1; V: TRBV30; CDR3: CAWTPYNNEQFF; DNA: TGTGCCTGGACACCGTATAACAATGAGCAGTTCTTC
size: -; D: TRBD1; J: TRBJ1-1; V: TRBV5-1; CDR3: CASSPWDRTNTEAFF; DNA: TGCGCCAGCAGCCCCTGGGACAGGACGAACACTGAAGCTTTCTTT
size: -; D: -; J: TRBJ2-7; V: TRBV7-9; CDR3: CASSLAGSNEQYF; DNA: TGTGCCAGCAGCTTAGCAGGGTCTAACGAGCAGTACTTC
size: -; D: TRBD2; J: TRBJ2-3; V: TRBV14; CDR3: CASDAGGGPDTQYF; DNA: TGTGCCAGCGATGCGGGCGGGGGGCCAGATACGCAGTATTTT
size: -; D: TRBD1; J: TRBJ1-5; V: TRBV2; CDR3: CASSEQGFGDQPQHF; DNA: TGTGCCAGCAGCGAACAGGGGTTCGGCGATCAGCCCCAGCATTTT
size: once; D: -; J: TRBJ1-1; V: TRBV6-1; CDR3: CASSAFDTLNTEAFF; DNA: TGTGCCAGCAGTGCCTTCGACACACTGAACACTGAAGCTTTCTTT
size: -; D: TRBD1; J: TRBJ1-1; V: TRBV12-5; CDR3: CASGPGGDRGQAFF; DNA: TGTGCTAGTGGCCCGGGGGGGGACAGGGGGCAGGCTTTCTTT
size: -; D: -; J: TRBJ2-3; V: TRBV5-1; CDR3: CASSLGRGTDTQYF; DNA: TGCGCCAGCAGCTTGGGCAGAGGCACAGATACGCAGTATTTT
size: few; D: -; J: TRBJ1-5; V: TRBV15; CDR3: CATSGELNQPQHF; DNA: TGTGCCACCAGCGGAGAACTCAATCAGCCCCAGCATTTT
size: -; D: -; J: TRBJ2-3; V: TRBV6-5; CDR3: CASSYSKALAQYF; DNA: TGTGCCAGCAGTTACTCGAAAGCTCTCGCGCAGTATTTT
size: -; D: TRBD2; J: TRBJ2-1; V: TRBV27; CDR3: CASSPYSGSSYNEQFF; DNA: TGTGCCAGCAGTCCCTATAGCGGGAGTTCCTACAATGAGCAGTTCTTC
size: -; D: -; J: TRBJ1-2; V: TRBV7-9; CDR3: CASSLWEDGYTF; DNA: TGTGCCAGCAGCTTGTGGGAGGATGGCTACACCTTC
size: -; D: -; J: TRBJ2-7; V: TRBV4-1; CDR3: CASSQELAYTYEQYF; DNA: TGCGCCAGCAGCCAAGAATTGGCCTACACCTACGAGCAGTACTTC
size: -; D: TRBD1; J: TRBJ2-7; V: TRBV9; CDR3: CASSSAGGSYEQYF; DNA: TGTGCCAGCAGCTCTGCAGGGGGCTCCTACGAGCAGTACTTC
size: -; D: -; J: TRBJ1-2; V: TRBV7-3; CDR3: CASSRDGAGYGYTF; DNA: TGTGCCAGCAGCCGGGACGGGGCCGGCTATGGCTACACCTTC
size: -; D: -; J: TRBJ1-2; V: TRBV5-4; CDR3: CASSWSSLNYGYTF; DNA: TGTGCCAGCAGCTGGAGCAGTCTTAACTATGGCTACACCTTC
size: -; D: TRBD1; J: TRBJ1-5; V: TRBV27; CDR3: CASREIPGQGNQPQHF; DNA: TGTGCCAGCAGAGAGATCCCGGGACAGGGCAATCAGCCCCAGCATTTT
size: -; D: -; J: TRBJ2-1; V: TRBV6-5; CDR3: CASSYSSASYNEQFF; DNA: TGTGCCAGCAGTTACTCTAGCGCCTCCTACAATGAGCAGTTCTTC
size: -; D: -; J: TRBJ2-4; V: TRBV28; CDR3: CASSLGRGVPAKNIQYF; DNA: TGTGCCAGCAGTCTCGGCAGGGGCGTTCCAGCCAAAAACATTCAGTACTTC
size: -; D: -; J: TRBJ1-5; V: TRBV19; CDR3: CASSISPGTLHQPQHF; DNA: TGTGCCAGTAGTATTAGTCCCGGGACACTACATCAGCCCCAGCATTTT
size: -; D: TRBD1; J: TRBJ2-5; V: TRBV9; CDR3: CASSQGASVVETQYF; DNA: TGTGCCAGCAGCCAGGGGGCTAGCGTCGTTGAGACCCAGTACTTC
size: -; D: TRBD1; J: TRBJ1-5; V: TRBV25-1; CDR3: CASGPGTGGNQPQHF; DNA: TGTGCCAGCGGACCAGGGACAGGCGGCAATCAGCCCCAGCATTTT
size: -; D: -; J: TRBJ2-7; V: TRBV20-1; CDR3: CSAREQFEQYF; DNA: TGCAGTGCTAGGGAACAGTTCGAGCAGTACTTC
size: few; D: TRBD1; J: TRBJ1-2; V: TRBV6-1; CDR3: CASSALPGQGYGYTF; DNA: TGTGCCAGCAGTGCCTTACCGGGACAGGGTTACGGCTACACCTTC
size: -; D: TRBD1; J: TRBJ1-5; V: TRBV6-5; CDR3: CASRPQGTGQPQHF; DNA: TGTGCCAGCAGGCCACAGGGGACCGGGCAGCCCCAGCATTTT
size: few; D: -; J: TRBJ1-1; V: TRBV4-1; CDR3: CASSQETGLNTEAFF; DNA: TGCGCCAGCAGCCAGGAGACAGGACTAAACACTGAAGCTTTCTTT
size: -; D: -; J: TRBJ1-2; V: TRBV19; CDR3: CASSIVGLNYGYTF; DNA: TGTGCCAGTAGTATCGTCGGTTTAAACTATGGCTACACCTTC
size: once; D: -; J: TRBJ2-7; V: TRBV6-5; CDR3: CASSLTPSSYEQYF; DNA: TGTGCCAGCAGTTTGACACCCAGCTCCTACGAGCAGTACTTC
size: -; D: -; J: TRBJ2-3; V: TRBV18; CDR3: CASSQRTTDTQYF; DNA: TGTGCCAGCTCTCAGAGGACCACAGATACGCAGTATTTT
size: -; D: TRBD2; J: TRBJ2-3; V: TRBV5-1; CDR3: CATRNPGLANTDTQYF; DNA: TGCGCCACCCGTAATCCGGGACTAGCAAACACAGATACGCAGTATTTT
size: -; D: -; J: TRBJ1-5; V: TRBV7-2; CDR3: CASSKTGNQPQHF; DNA: TGTGCCAGCAGCAAAACGGGGAATCAGCCCCAGCATTTT
size: -; D: -; J: TRBJ1-2; V: TRBV29-1; CDR3: CSVEDRLKGGGYTF; DNA: TGCAGCGTTGAAGATCGCCTAAAAGGTGGTGGCTACACCTTC
size: -; D: -; J: TRBJ1-5; V: TRBV6-5; CDR3: CASRSYSNQPQHF; DNA: TGTGCCAGCAGATCCTATAGCAATCAGCCCCAGCATTTT
size: few; D: -; J: TRBJ1-1; V: TRBV19; CDR3: CASSLGAVNTEAFF; DNA: TGTGCCAGTAGTTTGGGGGCCGTGAACACTGAAGCTTTCTTT
size: -; D: TRBD1; J: TRBJ2-7; V: TRBV30; CDR3: CAWTGTGYYEQYF; DNA: TGTGCCTGGACCGGGACAGGGTATTACGAGCAGTACTTC
size: few; D: -; J: TRBJ1-1; V: TRBV7-9; CDR3: CASSLGTNTEAFF; DNA: TGTGCCAGCAGCTTAGGCACGAACACTGAAGCTTTCTTT